What follows are 28 T cell receptor beta chains derived from one specimen sequenced in a study of T-cell memory formation after mild COVID-19. Each CDR3 protein is one row after TCRdb ran MiXCR on the 5' RACE reads. The data contain about 110,000 distinct CDR3 sequences, approximately 15% of them singletons. The specimen was PBMCs or a T cell subset sorted from them (not recorded which). The receptor set was obtained from a man aged 18 to 30 who had mild COVID-19 (a few samples of this study predate the infection). Cell type and time point are not known.

The sample holds many counts of this clonotype. V gene TRBV15 combines with J gene TRBJ2-1; no clear D gene. This CDR3 is 18 amino acids long. The V end was cut by 0 bases, the J end by 4 bases, with 19 bases between. Looked up from germline, CDR1 is LNHNV and CDR2 is YYDKDF (reference sequence). The CDR3 sequence: CATSRESWARQRYNEQFF. CDR3 nucleotides: TGTGCCACCAGCAGAGAGTCGTGGGCTAGACAACGATACAATGAGCAGTTCTTC. The whole variable domain, remainder taken from reference TRBV15 and TRBJ2-1, is DAMVIQNPRYQVTQFGKPVTLSCSQTLNHNVMYWYQQKSSQAPKLLFHYYDKDFNNEADTPDNFQSRRPNTSFCFLDIRSPGLGDTAMYLCATSRESWARQRYNEQFFGPGTRLTVL.

CDR3 residues: CASSQDYPQGATDTQYF. Written as DNA, the CDR3 is TGCGCCAGCAGCCAAGATTACCCGCAGGGGGCTACAGATACGCAGTATTTT. The gene calls are TRBV4-3 and TRBJ2-3; 8 bases match TRBD1. V dropped 0 bases and J dropped 3; count of bases not matched to a gene: 8. The germline V gene has CDR1 LGHNA and CDR2 YSLEER. This CDR3 region has 17 residues.

This clonotype was seen only a few times. The chain employs TRBV15 and TRBJ2-3; D is unresolved. The germline gives CDR1 LNHNV, CDR2 YYDKDF (reference sequence). This CDR3 has 11 amino acids. The V gene lost 3 bases and the J gene lost 4 bases, with 2 bases spanning the gap. The CDR3 loop reads CATSRADTQYF. The CDR3 nucleotides are TGTGCCACCAGCAGGGCAGATACGCAGTATTTT.

The V gene is TRBV13, the J gene TRBJ2-5; 7 positions agree with TRBD2. V was clipped by 5 bases and J by 1 base; unmatched bases: 1. The CDR3 length is 13 residues. Looked up from germline, CDR1 is PRHDT and CDR2 is FYEKMQ (reference sequence). Here the CDR3 reads CASSRTSQETQYF. The DNA of the CDR3 is TGTGCCAGCAGCAGGACTAGCCAAGAGACCCAGTACTTC.

This clonotype has only a few counts. The V and J genes are TRBV12-3 or TRBV12-4 and TRBJ2-1, with 11 positions matching TRBD2. CDR3 length: 16 amino acids. Losses at the gene ends were 2 bases for V and 5 bases for J; bases not matched to a gene: 5. The CDR3 here is CASSLRTSGLHNEQFF. The DNA of the CDR3 is TGTGCCAGCAGTTTAAGGACTAGCGGGCTTCACAATGAGCAGTTCTTC.

The genes are TRBV19 and TRBJ2-5, with D tentatively TRBD2 (5 bases). The CDR3 is 13 amino acids. Germline assignment: CDR1 LNHDA and CDR2 SQIVND (reference sequence). Between the trimmed V and J ends, which lost 3 bases and 5 bases, there was a span of 10 bases. CDR3 DNA: TGTGCCAGTAGTATCGGGGTACTCGAGACCCAGTACTTC. The encoded protein is CASSIGVLETQYF. Full variable domain (missing parts from reference TRBV19 and TRBJ2-5): DGGITQSPKYLFRKEGQNVTLSCEQNLNHDAMYWYRQDPGQGLRLIYYSQIVNDFQKGDIAEGYSVSREKKESFPLTVTSAQKNPTAFYLCASSIGVLETQYFGPGTRLLVL.

This clonotype turned up a few times. The V and J genes are TRBV4-1 and TRBJ1-2; TRBD1 might be the D (5 bases). The CDR3 length is 16 residues. V lost 4 bases, J lost 2 bases, and 17 bases lay in between. Germline V gene lookup returns CDR1 MGHRA and CDR2 YSYEKL. The CDR3 sequence: CASSLDQGIGNYGYTF. DNA of the CDR3: TGCGCCAGCAGCCTGGACCAGGGAATCGGGAACTATGGCTACACCTTC.

This rearrangement joins TRBV20-1 to TRBJ2-2; D uncertain. V lost 6 bases, J lost 6 bases, and 23 bases lay in between. CDR1 and CDR2 (germline): DFQATT, SNEGSKA (reference sequence). The CDR3 covers 16 residues. The CDR3 spells CSAMRSTAMAAGELFF. Written as DNA, the CDR3 is TGCAGTGCCATGAGATCGACGGCCATGGCCGCCGGGGAGCTGTTTTTT.

This sequence joins TRBV12-3 or TRBV12-4 and TRBJ2-1; 10 bases are a match to TRBD2. The CDR3 is 15 amino acids. Losses at the gene ends were 5 bases for V and 3 bases for J; bases not matched to a gene: 4. The CDR3 protein is CASSRGLAIYNEQFF. The CDR3 nucleotides are TGTGCCAGCAGTAGGGGACTAGCGATCTACAATGAGCAGTTCTTC.

This clonotype was counted a few times. The CDR3 protein is CASSLGPGTEGNTIYF. The CDR3 DNA sequence: TGTGCCAGCAGCTTGGGACCCGGGACGGAAGGAAACACCATATATTTT. The rearrangement joins TRBV7-2 to TRBJ1-3; D might be TRBD1 (5 bases). Germline assignment: CDR1 SGHTA and CDR2 FQGNSA. This CDR3 is 16 amino acids long. V shed 3 bases and J shed 4 bases, with 16 bases lying between them. The complete variable domain, with remaining parts taken from reference TRBV7-2 and TRBJ1-3, reads GAGVSQSPSNKVTEKGKDVELRCDPISGHTALYWYRQSLGQGLEFLIYFQGNSAPDKSGLPSDRFSAERTGGSVSTLTIQRTQQEDSAVYLCASSLGPGTEGNTIYFGEGSWLTVV.

The J gene is TRBJ1-5, the V gene TRBV4-2; 8 bases align to TRBD1. The junction had 11 bases not matched to a gene; V was cut back by 0 bases and J by 7 bases. Germline loops: CDR1 LGHNA, CDR2 YNFKEQ. The CDR3 is made up of 17 amino acids. In nucleotides, the CDR3 is TGTGCCAGCAGCCAAGAGCTGGGACAGGCGGCCAGGCAGCCCCAGCATTTT. It specifies CASSQELGQAARQPQHF.

This sequence joins TRBV14 and TRBJ2-7; D gene uncertain. The V gene lost 0 bases and the J gene lost 3 bases, with 3 bases spanning the gap. This CDR3 is 12 amino acids long. Germline loops: CDR1 SGHDN, CDR2 FVKESK. The CDR3, as DNA: TGTGCCAGCAGCCAAGACAACTACGAGCAGTACTTC. This codes for CASSQDNYEQYF.

This clonotype was seen only a few times. The CDR3 spells CASSLRQVGTDTQYF. The CDR3 nucleotides are TGTGCCAGCAGCTTAAGGCAGGTTGGCACAGATACGCAGTATTTT. V usage is TRBV7-6 and J usage is TRBJ2-3; no clear D gene. Trimming cost V 2 bases and J 1 base, with 10 bases left between them. Per the germline V gene, CDR1 is SGHVS and CDR2 is FNYEAQ. The CDR3 sequence is 15 residues long.

This clonotype came up a few times. This chain connects TRBV20-1 to TRBJ2-3; TRBD1 agrees at 11 bases. The CDR3 has 14 residues. J lost 7 bases, V lost 2 bases, and 5 bases had no gene match. Germline assignment: CDR1 DFQATT and CDR2 SNEGSKA (reference sequence). The CDR3 region is CSARPGQGAYTQYF. The DNA for the CDR3 is TGCAGTGCTAGACCCGGACAGGGGGCCTATACGCAGTATTTT.

This clonotype occurred a few times. The DNA for the CDR3 is TGCGCCAGCAGCCACACTAGCGGGGTTTATGAGCAGTTCTTC. Its translation: CASSHTSGVYEQFF. The gene calls are TRBV4-1 and TRBJ2-1; 10 bases line up with TRBD2. Unmatched junction bases numbered 4, after V lost 3 bases and J lost 8 bases. Per germline, CDR1 MGHRA and CDR2 YSYEKL. This CDR3 contains 14 residues.

This clonotype was recorded at least ten times. The genes are TRBV4-3 and TRBJ2-7; D is unresolved. The germline CDR1 and CDR2 sequences are LGHNA and YSLEER. V lost 0 bases to trimming and J lost 5 bases, with 14 bases between them. CDR3 length: 15 residues. CDR3 protein: CASSQDKVFRDEQYF. CDR3 in DNA: TGCGCCAGCAGCCAAGATAAAGTCTTCCGGGACGAGCAGTACTTC.

The chain has TRBV6-5 and TRBJ1-4; no clear D. This CDR3 comprises 13 residues. CDR1 MNHEY and CDR2 SVGAGI come from the germline V gene. The V and J ends lost 0 bases and 3 bases respectively, with 2 bases between them. The CDR3 here is CASSYSSNEKLFF. CDR3 bases: TGTGCCAGCAGTTACTCGTCTAATGAAAAACTGTTTTTT.

This clonotype showed up just a few times. The genes are TRBV4-1 and TRBJ1-5; 7 positions agree with TRBD1. The germline gives CDR1 MGHRA, CDR2 YSYEKL. CDR3 length: 15 residues. With V trimmed by 0 bases and J by 6 bases, 5 bases remained unmatched. The DNA of the CDR3 is TGCGCCAGCAGCCAAGAGTGGCAGGGGGTTCAGCCCCAGCATTTT. Amino acids: CASSQEWQGVQPQHF.

The chain carries TRBV4-1 and TRBJ1-2; D is possibly TRBD1 (6 bases). The length of the CDR3 is 16 residues. Germline CDR1 reads MGHRA; CDR2 reads YSYEKL. Trimming removed 0 bases from V and 4 bases from J, with 15 bases in between. The CDR3 loop is CASSQEAGLGGYGYTF. The CDR3 region has the DNA TGCGCCAGCAGCCAAGAGGCGGGCCTAGGGGGCTATGGCTACACCTTC.

Of note for this clonotype: No conserved phenylalanine or tryptophan ends this CDR3, so it is likely a read error. The DNA is left out, because the CDR3 cannot be placed on it with certainty; the CDR3 is given as TCRdb lists it. The chain carries TRBV21-1 and TRBJ2-7; the tabulated D call, TRBD1, remains unverified against the DNA. TRBV21-1 counts as a pseudogene. The CDR3 region is 10 residues in length, termini included. The CDR3 sequence: CASSIWGTEC.

This chain joins TRBV5-4 and TRBJ2-2; 9 nucleotides align to TRBD1. The CDR3 contains 17 residues. The V gene end was trimmed by 4 bases and the J gene end by 6 bases; junction bases not matched to a gene: 13. Germline values: CDR1 SGHNT, CDR2 YYREEE (reference sequence). The CDR3 sequence is CASSGEGTGILSGELFF. In DNA, the CDR3 is TGTGCCAGCAGCGGGGAGGGGACAGGGATCTTATCCGGGGAGCTGTTTTTT.

This clonotype has just a few counts. The rearrangement joins TRBV4-1 to TRBJ1-1; 9 bases line up with TRBD1. Germline V gene lookup returns CDR1 MGHRA and CDR2 YSYEKL. The CDR3 is 14 residues long. V lost 5 bases, J lost 4 bases, and 5 bases stayed unmatched. Here the CDR3 DNA reads TGCGCCAGCAGCTACAGGGGGCTTGGCACTGAAGCTTTCTTT. Translated: CASSYRGLGTEAFF.

This clonotype has more than one count but fewer than ten. The chain couples TRBV12-3 or TRBV12-4 to TRBJ1-3; D unresolved. This CDR3 region has 13 residues. V dropped 3 bases and J dropped 5 bases, with 8 bases sitting between them. The chain's CDR3 is CASSFGQRNTIYF. The CDR3 DNA is TGTGCCAGCAGTTTCGGGCAGCGAAACACCATATATTTT.

This clonotype has only a few counts. The chain joins TRBV5-1 to TRBJ2-1, with TRBD1 matching over 8 bases. Losses at the gene ends were 5 bases for V and 4 bases for J; bases not matched to a gene: 8. The CDR3 is 15 residues long. The germline V gene encodes CDR1 SGHRS and CDR2 YFSETQ. CDR3 loop: CASRKTGGPYNEQFF. The CDR3 nucleotides are TGCGCCAGCAGAAAAACAGGGGGACCATACAATGAGCAGTTCTTC.

This clonotype was observed a handful of times. The chain employs TRBV5-1 and TRBJ1-3; D not resolved. CDR3 length equals 17 residues. V lost 1 base to trimming and J lost 0 bases, with 14 bases between them. Germline V gives CDR1 SGHRS, CDR2 YFSETQ. The CDR3 sequence: CASSLLGFADSGNTIYF. Written as DNA, the CDR3 is TGCGCCAGCAGCTTGCTTGGGTTTGCAGACTCTGGAAACACCATATATTTT.

The sample holds a few counts of this clonotype. J is TRBJ1-1 and V is TRBV20-1, with D tentatively TRBD1 (5 bases). V was shortened by 1 base and J by 5 bases, with 11 bases between the two germline ends. Germline lookup yields CDR1 DFQATT and CDR2 SNEGSKA (reference sequence). This CDR3 is 13 amino acids long. This CDR3 is CSARGSRGTEAFF. The CDR3, as DNA: TGCAGTGCTAGAGGAAGTAGGGGAACTGAAGCTTTCTTT.

The DNA for the CDR3 is TGCAGTGCTAGAGATTTGGGTGGCTCGTCAGGGGATGAGCAGTTCTTC. This sequence encodes CSARDLGGSSGDEQFF. V usage is TRBV20-1 and J usage is TRBJ2-1; D might be TRBD1 (6 bases). The CDR3 is 16 amino acids. V was pared by 0 bases and J by 8 bases, with 20 bases between. The germline gives CDR1 DFQATT, CDR2 SNEGSKA (reference sequence).

The chain has TRBV4-1 and TRBJ1-4, with D possibly being TRBD1 (5 bases). Germline assignment: CDR1 MGHRA and CDR2 YSYEKL. V was cut by 1 base and J by 4 bases, with 10 bases left in between. The CDR3 has 15 amino acids. CDR3 amino acids: CASSQGAGLNEKLFF. The CDR3 DNA sequence: TGCGCCAGCAGCCAAGGGGCAGGGCTTAATGAAAAACTGTTTTTT.